These T cell receptor beta chains were read from a single sample in a study of blood T cell repertoires in COVID-19. Repertoires were generated with immunoSEQ multiplex PCR, while TCRdb's copy carries only in-frame clones and drops some. Among 270,000 or so clones, about nine tenths were seen once, and the ten largest hold 1% to 1.5%. The sequenced sample was PBMCs or T cells enriched from blood (not recorded which). The receptors originated from a woman aged 35 to 49 with acute COVID-19. CDR3s include the opening cysteine and the closing phenylalanine or tryptophan. A D gene is named only where the DNA matches it firmly. Clone size is shown for a subset of rows, as once, few, many or a class of expanded clone.

v_call	d_call	cdr3_length	j_call	clone_size	cdr3_aa	cdr3_nt
TRBV7-9	-	15	TRBJ1-4	-	CASSLALPGFEKLFF	TGTGCCAGCAGCTTAGCTCTACCCGGTTTCGAAAAACTGTTTTTT
TRBV3-1/TRBV3-2	TRBD2	13	TRBJ2-5	-	CASSRLAGETQYF	TGTGCCAGCAGCCGACTAGCGGGAGAGACCCAGTACTTC
TRBV12-5	-	15	TRBJ2-4	-	CASGLWTALKNIQYF	TGTGCTAGTGGTTTGTGGACAGCACTCAAAAACATTCAGTACTTC
TRBV7-7	TRBD2	18	TRBJ2-1	-	CASSLGLNGLAGDDEQFF	TGTGCTAGCAGCTTAGGCCTTAACGGACTAGCGGGAGACGATGAGCAGTTCTTC
TRBV7-2	TRBD2	15	TRBJ2-1	-	CASRQTGLANNEQFF	TGTGCCAGCAGACAAACGGGACTAGCCAACAATGAGCAGTTCTTC
TRBV15	TRBD2	17	TRBJ2-1	-	CATSRLTTSGRAFEQFF	TGTGCCACCAGCAGGCTCACCACTAGCGGGAGGGCCTTTGAGCAGTTCTTC
TRBV5-1	TRBD2	17	TRBJ2-5	-	CASSLGGLAGAQETQYF	TGCGCCAGCAGCTTGGGAGGACTAGCGGGAGCCCAAGAGACCCAGTACTTC
TRBV7-8	-	18	TRBJ1-5	-	CASSLGRGEVYSNQPQHF	TGTGCCAGCAGCTTAGGGAGGGGTGAGGTTTATAGCAATCAGCCCCAGCATTTT
TRBV30	TRBD1	12	TRBJ1-3	-	CAWSPQGSTIYF	TGTGCCTGGAGTCCACAGGGGAGCACCATATATTTT
TRBV27	-	17	TRBJ2-1	once	CASSLLVGDNPSRDPVF	TGTGCCAGCAGTTTATTGGTGGGGGACAACCCAAGCCGAGATCCAGTCTTC
TRBV19	TRBD1	12	TRBJ1-3	-	CASGTGGDTIYF	TGTGCCAGTGGGACAGGAGGGGACACCATATATTTT
TRBV7-6	-	12	TRBJ1-2	-	CASSSTAYGYTF	TGTGCCAGCAGCTCAACAGCTTATGGCTACACCTTC
TRBV3-1/TRBV3-2	-	13	TRBJ1-1	-	CASSRQVGTEAFF	TGTGCCAGCAGCCGACAGGTTGGCACTGAAGCTTTCTTT
TRBV12-5	TRBD1	15	TRBJ1-1	-	CASGLSTGGDTEAFF	TGTGCTAGTGGTTTGTCCACAGGGGGCGACACTGAAGCTTTCTTT
TRBV7-9	-	13	TRBJ1-2	-	CASSLDPGYGYTF	TGTGCCAGCAGCTTAGACCCCGGTTATGGCTACACCTTC
TRBV30	-	11	TRBJ1-1	-	CAWSGLTGGHF	TGTGCCTGGAGTGGACTAACGGGAGGTCATTTC
TRBV27	TRBD2	16	TRBJ2-3	-	CASSLWARERTDTQYF	TGTGCCAGCAGTTTATGGGCGCGGGAGAGGACAGATACGCAGTATTTT
TRBV7-8	-	16	TRBJ1-5	-	CASSLATDRQGQPQHF	TGTGCCAGCAGCTTAGCGACCGACAGGCAGGGTCAGCCCCAGCATTTT
TRBV28	TRBD1	17	TRBJ1-2	-	CASSTLQKTGAFDGYTF	TGTGCCAGCAGTACCCTCCAAAAGACAGGGGCATTTGATGGCTACACCTTC
TRBV4-3	TRBD2	17	TRBJ2-3	-	CASSQDRASGPTDTQYF	TGCGCCAGCAGCCAAGATCGGGCTAGCGGGCCCACAGATACGCAGTATTTT
TRBV24-1	-	14	TRBJ1-2	-	CATSDLRSNYGYTF	TGTGCCACCAGTGATTTGAGGAGTAACTATGGCTACACCTTC
TRBV7-6	-	15	TRBJ2-3	-	CASSLGASSTDTQYF	TGTGCCAGCAGCTTGGGAGCGAGCAGCACAGATACGCAGTATTTT
TRBV18	TRBD1	18	TRBJ1-1	-	CASSPLKAFDREGTEAFF	TGTGCCAGCTCACCCTTAAAAGCTTTCGACAGGGAAGGGACTGAAGCTTTCTTT
TRBV11-2	-	16	TRBJ2-5	-	CASSLRVGQIQETQYF	TGTGCCAGCAGCTTAAGGGTTGGACAAATCCAAGAGACCCAGTACTTC
TRBV6-5	-	14	TRBJ1-1	-	CASSYGTLNTEAFF	TGTGCCAGCAGTTACGGCACCCTGAACACTGAAGCTTTCTTT
TRBV7-8	-	14	TRBJ2-3	-	CASSLKRVTDTQYF	TGTGCCAGCAGCTTAAAGCGGGTCACAGATACGCAGTATTTT
TRBV25-1	-	13	TRBJ1-4	few	CASSRQNNEKLFF	TGTGCCAGCAGTAGACAGAATAATGAAAAACTGTTTTTT
TRBV29-1	TRBD1	16	TRBJ2-6	-	CSAGTGGSSGANVLTF	TGCAGCGCTGGGACAGGGGGGAGCTCTGGGGCCAACGTCCTGACTTTC
TRBV12-3/TRBV12-4	-	13	TRBJ2-3	few	CASSFGGTDTQYF	TGTGCCAGCAGTTTCGGGGGCACAGATACGCAGTATTTT
TRBV12-5	-	12	TRBJ1-2	-	CASGSPNYGYTF	TGTGCTAGTGGTTCCCCGAACTATGGCTACACCTTC
TRBV19	-	13	TRBJ1-5	-	CASSRSGDQPQHF	TGTGCCAGTAGTAGGTCAGGGGATCAGCCCCAGCATTTT
TRBV5-1	-	14	TRBJ1-1	-	CASSLIAIGTEAFF	TGCGCCAGCAGCTTGATAGCAATTGGCACTGAAGCTTTCTTT
TRBV11-3	-	11	TRBJ2-5	-	CASSQTETQYF	TGTGCCAGCAGTCAAACTGAGACCCAGTACTTC
TRBV20-1	TRBD1	17	TRBJ2-3	-	CSASVSARTGGTDTQYF	TGCAGTGCTAGTGTTTCAGCCCGGACAGGGGGTACAGATACGCAGTATTTT
TRBV28	-	16	TRBJ1-2	few	CASSSDYRAGDYGYTF	TGTGCCAGCAGTTCCGACTACAGGGCTGGTGACTATGGCTACACCTTC
TRBV13	TRBD1	14	TRBJ2-7	few	CASSFGQGAREQYF	TGTGCCAGCAGCTTTGGGCAGGGGGCTCGCGAGCAGTACTTC
TRBV10-1	TRBD2	17	TRBJ2-2	-	CASSEVLAGGNTGELFF	TGCGCCAGCAGTGAGGTCCTAGCGGGAGGGAACACCGGGGAGCTGTTTTTT
TRBV10-2	-	13	TRBJ2-5	-	CASFQGGRETQYF	TGCGCCAGCTTTCAGGGGGGCCGGGAGACCCAGTACTTC
TRBV5-1	-	13	TRBJ2-2	-	CASRDDLHGELFF	TGCGCCAGCAGGGATGACTTGCACGGGGAGCTGTTTTTT
TRBV12-3/TRBV12-4	-	12	TRBJ1-2	-	CASTGNGGGYTF	TGTGCCAGCACCGGAAATGGGGGGGGCTACACCTTC
TRBV19	-	17	TRBJ1-5	-	CASSIPSGEPINQPQHF	TGTGCCAGTAGTATCCCCTCAGGGGAGCCTATCAATCAGCCCCAGCATTTT
TRBV5-1	-	14	TRBJ2-3	-	CASSLINWGDTQYF	TGCGCCAGCAGCCTAATAAACTGGGGCGATACGCAGTATTTT
TRBV5-1	-	15	TRBJ1-1	-	CASSYENRVNTEAFF	TGCGCCAGCAGTTACGAAAACAGGGTTAACACTGAAGCTTTCTTT
TRBV4-2	TRBD2	16	TRBJ2-1	-	CASSQGGTSSYNEQFF	TGTGCCAGCAGCCAAGGCGGGACTAGCTCCTACAATGAGCAGTTCTTC
TRBV3-1/TRBV3-2	-	13	TRBJ2-1	-	CASSQIAGDEQFF	TGTGCCAGCAGCCAAATTGCAGGCGATGAGCAGTTCTTC
TRBV27	TRBD1	18	TRBJ1-2	-	CASSLHLSGQGLNYGYTF	TGTGCCAGCAGTTTACACCTATCCGGACAGGGCCTCAACTATGGCTACACCTTC
TRBV7-9	-	15	TRBJ1-2	-	CASSSQPSEAYGYTF	TGTGCCAGCAGCTCACAGCCCTCCGAAGCCTATGGCTACACCTTC
TRBV5-6	TRBD1	16	TRBJ2-1	-	CASSLAGQGDYNEQFF	TGTGCCAGCAGCCTGGCGGGACAGGGGGACTACAATGAGCAGTTCTTC
TRBV5-6	TRBD1	15	TRBJ2-5	-	CASSTPGQDPQTQYF	TGTGCCAGCAGCACACCGGGACAGGACCCCCAGACCCAGTACTTC
TRBV21-1	-	16	TRBJ2-6	-	CASWPRQGPGANVLTF	TGTGCCAGCTGGCCCCGACAGGGGCCTGGGGCCAACGTCCTGACTTTC
TRBV3-1/TRBV3-2	-	15	TRBJ1-6	-	CASSHRDKGNSPLHF	TGTGCCAGCAGCCACCGGGACAAGGGGAATTCACCCCTCCACTTT
TRBV27	TRBD1	17	TRBJ1-5	-	CASSSIVVGTVNQPQHF	TGTGCCAGCAGCTCCATTGTGGTGGGGACAGTCAATCAGCCCCAGCATTTT
TRBV15	TRBD1	15	TRBJ2-5	-	CATNTGTGVQETQYF	TGTGCCACAAATACCGGGACAGGAGTCCAAGAGACCCAGTACTTC
TRBV5-1	-	15	TRBJ1-1	-	CASSLAGKGDTEAFF	TGCGCCAGCAGCTTGGCAGGGAAAGGCGACACTGAAGCTTTCTTT